This entry concerns a single T cell receptor beta chain. The data belong to a study of radiation and T cells in renal cell carcinoma. CDR1 and CDR2 from the germline V gene are SGHNT and YYREEE (reference sequence). After removal of 3 bases from V and 10 bases from J, the junction contained 9 bases not matched to a gene. CDR3 length: 15 amino acids. The time point here: blood 4 weeks post-SBRT, at nephrectomy. Treatment here: 15 Gy SBRT to primary tumor, nephrectomy 4 weeks later. Nephrectomy followed 15 Gy stereotactic body radiation by 4 weeks. Assay: immunoSEQ multiplex PCR; the TCRdb copy retains only in-frame clones and omits some. The sample contains 80,000 or so clones, 89% of which appear only once.

Source: blood, taken from a patient whose treatment included radiotherapy and nephrectomy. V gene TRBV5-4 combines with J gene TRBJ1-6; TRBD1 agrees at 8 bases. The sequence was collected from a woman in her 70s with renal cell carcinoma. CDR3 residues: CASSSTGGVRSPLHF. The CDR3 nucleotides are TGTGCCAGCAGCTCAACAGGGGGAGTAAGATCACCCCTCCACTTT.